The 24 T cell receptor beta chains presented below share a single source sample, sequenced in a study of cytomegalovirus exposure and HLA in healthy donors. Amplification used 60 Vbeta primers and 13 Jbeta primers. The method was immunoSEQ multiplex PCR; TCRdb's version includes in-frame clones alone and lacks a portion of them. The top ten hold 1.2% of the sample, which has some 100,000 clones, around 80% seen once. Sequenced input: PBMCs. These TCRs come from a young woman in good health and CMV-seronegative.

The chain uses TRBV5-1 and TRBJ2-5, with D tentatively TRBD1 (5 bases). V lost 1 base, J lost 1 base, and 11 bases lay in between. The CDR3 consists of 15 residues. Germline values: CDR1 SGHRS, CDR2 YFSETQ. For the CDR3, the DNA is TGCGCCAGCAGCTTGCGAACAGGTACCCAAGAGACCCAGTACTTC. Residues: CASSLRTGTQETQYF.

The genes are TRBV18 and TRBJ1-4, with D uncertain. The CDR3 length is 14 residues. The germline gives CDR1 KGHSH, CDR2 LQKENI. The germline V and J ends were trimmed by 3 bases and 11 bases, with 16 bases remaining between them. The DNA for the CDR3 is TGTGCCAGCTCACCTCCCAACGAGAGGGAGAAACTGTTTTTT. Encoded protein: CASSPPNEREKLFF.

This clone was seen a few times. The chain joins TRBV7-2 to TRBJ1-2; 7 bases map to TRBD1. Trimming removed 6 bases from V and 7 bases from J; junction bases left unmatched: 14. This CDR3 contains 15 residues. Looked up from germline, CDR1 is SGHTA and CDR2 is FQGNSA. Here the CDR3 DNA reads TGTGCCAGCAGATACGCAGGGGGAGGTCTACCTGGCTACACCTTC. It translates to CASRYAGGGLPGYTF. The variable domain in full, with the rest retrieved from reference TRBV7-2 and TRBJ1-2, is GAGVSQSPSNKVTEKGKDVELRCDPISGHTALYWYRQSLGQGLEFLIYFQGNSAPDKSGLPSDRFSAERTGGSVSTLTIQRTQQEDSAVYLCASRYAGGGLPGYTFGSGTRLTVV.

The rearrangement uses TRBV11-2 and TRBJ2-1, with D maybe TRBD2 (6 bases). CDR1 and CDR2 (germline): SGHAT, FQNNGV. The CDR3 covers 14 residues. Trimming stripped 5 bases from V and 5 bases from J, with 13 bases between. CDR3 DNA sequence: TGTGCCAGCAGCACTCGGAGGGGTAACAATGAGCAGTTCTTC. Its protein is CASSTRRGNNEQFF. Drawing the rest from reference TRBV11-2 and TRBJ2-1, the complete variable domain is EAGVAQSPRYKIIEKRQSVAFWCNPISGHATLYWYQQILGQGPKLLIQFQNNGVVDDSQLPKDRFSAERLKGVDSTLKIQPAKLEDSAVYLCASSTRRGNNEQFFGPGTRLTVL.

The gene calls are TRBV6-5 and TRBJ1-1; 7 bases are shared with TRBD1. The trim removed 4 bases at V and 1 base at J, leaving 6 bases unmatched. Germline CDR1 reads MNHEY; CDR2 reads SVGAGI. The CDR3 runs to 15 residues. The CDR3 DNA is TGTGCCAGCAGTTTCTCGACAGGGACGAACACTGAAGCTTTCTTT. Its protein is CASSFSTGTNTEAFF.

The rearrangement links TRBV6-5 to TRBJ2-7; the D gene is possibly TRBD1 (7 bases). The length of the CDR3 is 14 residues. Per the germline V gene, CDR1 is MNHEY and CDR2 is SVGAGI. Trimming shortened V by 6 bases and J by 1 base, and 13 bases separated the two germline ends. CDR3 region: CASRPPGGSYEQYF. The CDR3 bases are TGTGCCAGCAGGCCCCCAGGGGGGTCCTACGAGCAGTACTTC.

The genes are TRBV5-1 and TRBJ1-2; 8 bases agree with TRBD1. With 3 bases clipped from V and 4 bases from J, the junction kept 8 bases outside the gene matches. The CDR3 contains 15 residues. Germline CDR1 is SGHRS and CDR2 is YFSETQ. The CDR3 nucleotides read TGCGCCAGCAGCTACCCCGGGACAGGCGCCTATGGCTACACCTTC. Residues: CASSYPGTGAYGYTF.

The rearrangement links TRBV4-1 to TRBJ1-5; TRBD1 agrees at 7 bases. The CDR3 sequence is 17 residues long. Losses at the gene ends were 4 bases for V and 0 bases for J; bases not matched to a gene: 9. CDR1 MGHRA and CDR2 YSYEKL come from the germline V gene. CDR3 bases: TGCGCCAGCAGCCTCCGACAGGGACTCTATAGCAATCAGCCCCAGCATTTT. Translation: CASSLRQGLYSNQPQHF.

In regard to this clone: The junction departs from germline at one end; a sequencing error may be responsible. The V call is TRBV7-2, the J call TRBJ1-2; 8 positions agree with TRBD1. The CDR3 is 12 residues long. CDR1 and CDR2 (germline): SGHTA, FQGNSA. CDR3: CASSVTQGVGSF. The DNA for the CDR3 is TGTGCCAGCAGCGTAACACAGGGGGTGGGCTCCTTC.

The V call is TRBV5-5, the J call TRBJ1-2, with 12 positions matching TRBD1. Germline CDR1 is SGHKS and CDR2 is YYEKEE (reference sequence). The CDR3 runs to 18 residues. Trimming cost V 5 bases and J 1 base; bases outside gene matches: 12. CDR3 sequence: CASSLMPGQGAGNYGYTF. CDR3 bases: TGTGCCAGCAGTCTTATGCCGGGACAGGGGGCAGGTAACTATGGCTACACCTTC.

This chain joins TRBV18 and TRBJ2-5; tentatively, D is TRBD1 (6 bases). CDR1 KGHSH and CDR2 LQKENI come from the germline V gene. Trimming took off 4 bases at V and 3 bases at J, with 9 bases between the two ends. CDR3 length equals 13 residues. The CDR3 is CASSRRTEETQYF. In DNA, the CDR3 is TGTGCCAGCTCACGACGGACAGAAGAGACCCAGTACTTC.

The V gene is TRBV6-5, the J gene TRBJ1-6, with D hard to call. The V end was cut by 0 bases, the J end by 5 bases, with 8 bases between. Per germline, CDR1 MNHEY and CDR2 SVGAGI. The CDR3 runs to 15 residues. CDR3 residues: CASSYSNSHNSPLHF. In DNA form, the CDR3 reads TGTGCCAGCAGTTACTCGAACAGTCATAATTCACCCCTCCACTTT.

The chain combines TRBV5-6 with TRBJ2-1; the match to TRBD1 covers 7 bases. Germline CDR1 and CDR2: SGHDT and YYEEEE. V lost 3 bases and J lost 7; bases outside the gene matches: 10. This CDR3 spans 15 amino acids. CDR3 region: CASSWGQMGRNEQFF. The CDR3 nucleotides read TGTGCCAGCAGCTGGGGACAGATGGGAAGGAATGAGCAGTTCTTC.

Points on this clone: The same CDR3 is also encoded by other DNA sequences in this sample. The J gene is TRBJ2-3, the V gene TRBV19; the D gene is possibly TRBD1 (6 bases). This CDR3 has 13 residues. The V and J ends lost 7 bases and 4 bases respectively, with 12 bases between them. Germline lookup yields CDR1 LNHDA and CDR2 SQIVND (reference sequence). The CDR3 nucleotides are TGTGCCAGTAATCAACAGGGCTCAGATACGCAGTATTTT. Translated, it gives CASNQQGSDTQYF.

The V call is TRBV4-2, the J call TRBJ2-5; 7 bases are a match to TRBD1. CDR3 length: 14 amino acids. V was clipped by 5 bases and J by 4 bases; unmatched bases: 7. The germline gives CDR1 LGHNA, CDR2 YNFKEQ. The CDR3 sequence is CASSSTGWGETQYF. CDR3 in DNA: TGTGCCAGCAGCTCGACAGGGTGGGGAGAGACCCAGTACTTC.

The CDR3, as DNA: TGCGCCAGCAGCTTTTTACAGGCGGGACCCGGGGAGCTGTTTTTT. Its translation is CASSFLQAGPGELFF. The chain links TRBV5-1 to TRBJ2-2, with a possible D match to TRBD2 (6 bases). Trimming left V 2 bases short and J 6 bases short, with 14 bases between. CDR3 size: 15 residues. CDR1 and CDR2 (germline): SGHRS, YFSETQ.

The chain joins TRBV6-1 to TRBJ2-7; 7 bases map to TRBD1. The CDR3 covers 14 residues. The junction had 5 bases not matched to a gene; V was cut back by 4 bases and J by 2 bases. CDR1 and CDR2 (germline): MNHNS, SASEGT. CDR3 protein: CASSAGQATYEQYF. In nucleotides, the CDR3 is TGTGCCAGCAGTGCCGGACAGGCAACCTACGAGCAGTACTTC.

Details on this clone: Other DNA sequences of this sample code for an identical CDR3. DNA for the CDR3: TGCAGCGTTGTGGCGAGCGGGAGGGCCGGAGAGACCCAGTACTTC. Amino acid sequence: CSVVASGRAGETQYF. The chain couples TRBV29-1 to TRBJ2-5, with 10 bases lining up with TRBD2. Germline trimming cut 4 bases from V and 4 bases from J; bases unmatched to any gene: 9. CDR1 and CDR2 from the germline V gene are SQVTM and ANQGSEA. This CDR3 contains 15 residues.

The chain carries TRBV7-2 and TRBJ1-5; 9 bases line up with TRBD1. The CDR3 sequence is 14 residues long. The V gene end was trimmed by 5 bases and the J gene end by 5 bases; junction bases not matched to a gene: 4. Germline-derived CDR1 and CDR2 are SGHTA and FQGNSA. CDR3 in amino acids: CASSQGQGDQPQHF. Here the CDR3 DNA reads TGTGCCAGCAGCCAGGGACAGGGTGATCAGCCCCAGCATTTT.

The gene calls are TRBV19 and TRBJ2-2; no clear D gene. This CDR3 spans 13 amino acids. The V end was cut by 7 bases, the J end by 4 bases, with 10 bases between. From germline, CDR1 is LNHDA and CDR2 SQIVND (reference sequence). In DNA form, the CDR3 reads TGTGCCAGTAAAATCTCGGGCACCGGGGAGCTGTTTTTT. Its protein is CASKISGTGELFF.

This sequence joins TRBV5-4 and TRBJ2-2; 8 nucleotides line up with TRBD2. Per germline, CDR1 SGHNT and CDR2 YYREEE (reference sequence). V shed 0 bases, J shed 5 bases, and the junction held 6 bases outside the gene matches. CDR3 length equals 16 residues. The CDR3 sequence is CASSLAGGEWTGELFF. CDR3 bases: TGTGCCAGCAGCTTGGCCGGGGGGGAGTGGACCGGGGAGCTGTTTTTT.

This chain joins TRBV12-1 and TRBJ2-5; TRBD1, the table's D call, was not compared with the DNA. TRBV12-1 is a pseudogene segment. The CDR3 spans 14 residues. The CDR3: CASSLVRGQETQYF. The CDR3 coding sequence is TGTGCCAGCAGCTTGGTGAGGGGGCAAGAGACCCAGTACTTC.

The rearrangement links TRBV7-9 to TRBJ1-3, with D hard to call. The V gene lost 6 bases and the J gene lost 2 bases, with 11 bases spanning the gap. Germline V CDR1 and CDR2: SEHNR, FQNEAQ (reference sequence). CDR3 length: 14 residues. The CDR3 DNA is TGTGCCAGCAGGCCGGGAGGCGCTGGAAACACCATATATTTT. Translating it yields CASRPGGAGNTIYF.

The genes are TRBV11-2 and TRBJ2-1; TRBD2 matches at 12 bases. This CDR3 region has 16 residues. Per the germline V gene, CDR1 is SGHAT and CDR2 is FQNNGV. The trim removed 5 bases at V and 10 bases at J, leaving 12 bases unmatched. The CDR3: CASSPRLAGAKREQFF. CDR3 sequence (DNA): TGTGCCAGCAGCCCAAGACTAGCGGGGGCCAAACGGGAGCAGTTCTTC.